The source of this T cell receptor (beta chain) is a study of cytomegalovirus exposure and HLA in healthy donors. A few counts support this clone. Its antigen is not identified. 13 Jbeta primers and 60 Vbeta primers were used for the PCR. Using immunoSEQ multiplex PCR, the repertoire was profiled, and TCRdb retains in-frame clones only, with some absent. Among under 200,000 clones listed, roughly 80% were seen once. The CDR3 is 14 residues long. V was shortened by 3 bases and J by 8 bases, with 14 bases between the two germline ends. The germline V gene encodes CDR1 LNHDA and CDR2 SQIVND (reference sequence). General observations from the study: A reported reduction in N-insertions relative to the roughly 700-donor mean was seen in an Asian-associated ancestry cluster in a later analysis. Reports described diagnosis of cytomegalovirus status by the classifier as highly specific and sensitive. Rates of TCR association differed by HLA locus in a later analysis, with DRB1 highest and HLA-C lowest. While the bulk of TCR sequences proved rare, some public TCRs turned up in many donors.

The chain is built from TRBV19 and TRBJ2-1; maybe TRBD1 (5 bases). The sequenced material came from PBMCs. This TCR derives from a female donor in good health and CMV-seronegative. DNA of the CDR3: TGTGCCAGTAGTATTCTGGTGCAGGGCTATGAGCAGTTCTTC. Amino acid sequence: CASSILVQGYEQFF.